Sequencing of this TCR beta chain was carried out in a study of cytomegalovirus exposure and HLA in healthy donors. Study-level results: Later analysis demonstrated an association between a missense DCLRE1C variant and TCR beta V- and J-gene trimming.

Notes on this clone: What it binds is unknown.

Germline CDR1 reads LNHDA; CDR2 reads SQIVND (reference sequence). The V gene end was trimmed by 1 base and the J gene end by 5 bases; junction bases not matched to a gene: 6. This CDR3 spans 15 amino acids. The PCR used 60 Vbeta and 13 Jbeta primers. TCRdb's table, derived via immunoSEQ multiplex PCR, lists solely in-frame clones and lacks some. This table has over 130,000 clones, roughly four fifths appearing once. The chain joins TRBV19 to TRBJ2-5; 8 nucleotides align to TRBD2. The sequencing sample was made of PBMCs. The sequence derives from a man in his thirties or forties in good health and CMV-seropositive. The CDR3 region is CASSIAGGHGETQYF. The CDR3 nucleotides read TGTGCCAGTAGTATAGCGGGAGGGCATGGGGAGACCCAGTACTTC.